A single sample gave rise to the 31 T cell receptor beta chains below, sequenced in a study of early T cells in non-severe SARS-CoV-2 infection (dated by TCRdb to the early 2020s). The library was prepared using 5' RACE. The sequencer listed for this sample is NextSeq 500. TCRdb reanalyzed the raw reads on its own, using fastp at Q25 for trimming and MiXCR for clone calling, and kept in-frame beta chains. Records with the same CDR3 protein are collapsed into one entry carrying the most frequent genes and DNA. Within this sample are tens of thousands of distinct CDR3 sequences, with roughly 21% of them counted one time only. The ten largest clones capture about 15% of the sample. The sample in question was whole blood, obtained at baseline. Every receptor here comes from an adult who was a healthcare worker with PCR-confirmed SARS-CoV-2 infection or an uninfected control (not recorded which).

This clonotype was seen ten or more times. The rearrangement links TRBV20-1 to TRBJ2-5; no definite D call. V lost 4 bases to trimming and J lost 5 bases, with 14 bases between them. The CDR3 contains 13 residues. Germline V lookup: CDR1 DFQATT, CDR2 SNEGSKA (reference sequence). DNA of the CDR3: TGCAGTGCTAAATCTTCCTTCGGGGAGACCCAGTACTTC. It translates to CSAKSSFGETQYF.

The genes are TRBV14 and TRBJ1-4; perhaps TRBD1 as D (6 bases). The CDR3 is made up of 15 amino acids. Germline CDR1 is SGHDN and CDR2 is FVKESK. V shed 1 base and J shed 7 bases, with 13 bases lying between them. The CDR3 spells CASSQGGGISEKLFF. DNA for the CDR3: TGTGCCAGCAGCCAAGGAGGGGGAATAAGTGAAAAACTGTTTTTT.

Concerning this clonotype itself: One junction end does not reproduce the germline sequence, and a read error may be involved. J is TRBJ2-1 and V is TRBV20-1; a possible D gene is TRBD2 (7 bases). The CDR3 is made up of 10 amino acids. CDR1 is DFQATT, CDR2 SNEGSKA, per germline (reference sequence). CDR3 sequence: CSARRGGNVF. For the CDR3, the DNA is TGCAGTGCTAGGAGGGGGGGGAATGTCTTC.

The chain combines TRBV4-1 with TRBJ1-2; D ambiguous. Trimming cost V 0 bases and J 0 bases, with 8 bases left between them. Looked up from germline, CDR1 is MGHRA and CDR2 is YSYEKL. This CDR3 is built from 15 residues. This CDR3 reads CASSQDRGANYGYTF. Here the CDR3 DNA reads TGCGCCAGCAGCCAAGATAGAGGAGCTAACTATGGCTACACCTTC.

The chain combines TRBV5-1 with TRBJ2-3; TRBD1 is a possible D gene (6 bases). CDR1 SGHRS and CDR2 YFSETQ come from the germline V gene. This CDR3 contains 12 residues. Trimming took off 7 bases at V and 6 bases at J, with 12 bases between the two ends. The CDR3 nucleotides are TGCGCCAGCTTTCAGAGGGGGGATACGCAGTATTTT. This translates into CASFQRGDTQYF.

Many counts were recorded for this clonotype. The genes are TRBV2 and TRBJ2-1; 12 positions match TRBD2. CDR1 and CDR2 (germline): SNHLY, FYNNEI. The V segment lost 5 bases and the J segment 15 bases; nucleotides outside the gene matches: 5. The CDR3 spans 12 residues. The CDR3 reads CASSLAGGPLFF. DNA for the CDR3: TGTGCCAGCAGTCTAGCGGGGGGGCCTCTGTTCTTC.

The rearrangement links TRBV2 to TRBJ2-7; no clear D gene. The V and J ends lost 6 bases and 4 bases respectively, with 10 bases between them. The CDR3 is 12 amino acids. Germline V lookup: CDR1 SNHLY, CDR2 FYNNEI. CDR3 nucleotides: TGTGCCAGCAGCCGGACGAGATACGAGCAGTACTTC. Translating it yields CASSRTRYEQYF.

With regard to this clonotype: Just one base apart from a much larger clone, this may be a read error. This sequence joins TRBV7-9 and TRBJ2-2; D is uncertain. V lost 1 base and J 7 bases, leaving 10 bases between the germline ends. Germline CDR1 SEHNR, CDR2 FQNEAQ (reference sequence). The CDR3 runs to 14 residues. CDR3 DNA: TGTGCCAGCAGCTTAGGAAGGAGTAACGGGGAGCTGTTTTTT. The encoded protein is CASSLGRSNGELFF.

This clonotype occurred a few times. This chain joins TRBV6-4 and TRBJ2-3, with a weak D call TRBD2 (5 bases). The CDR3 spans 13 residues. Deletions cut 6 bases from V and 5 bases from J, with 12 bases between. Germline values: CDR1 MRHNA, CDR2 SNTAGT. CDR3 sequence: CASSGVPGDTQYF. For the CDR3, the DNA is TGTGCCAGCAGCGGGGTTCCCGGAGATACGCAGTATTTT.

The rearrangement joins TRBV20-1 to TRBJ2-1; 8 bases match TRBD1. This CDR3 is 15 amino acids long. Trimming removed 6 bases from V and 2 bases from J; junction bases left unmatched: 9. Germline values: CDR1 DFQATT, CDR2 SNEGSKA (reference sequence). The CDR3 loop is CSASIDRGPYNEQFF. CDR3 nucleotides: TGCAGTGCCTCAATCGACAGGGGACCCTACAATGAGCAGTTCTTC.

The chain uses TRBV6-1 and TRBJ2-6; D gene uncertain. This CDR3 spans 16 amino acids. Trimming removed 4 bases at V and 4 bases at J, with 14 bases between. In germline, CDR1 is MNHNS, CDR2 SASEGT. CDR3 protein: CASSGASLRGANVLTF. The CDR3 bases are TGTGCCAGCAGTGGAGCCTCGCTGAGAGGGGCCAACGTCCTGACTTTC.

This clonotype was seen a few times. The gene calls are TRBV20-1 and TRBJ2-7; either TRBD1 or TRBD2 may supply D (5 bases each). This CDR3 is built from 14 residues. V was trimmed by 6 bases and J by 5 bases, leaving 20 bases between them. Germline CDR1 DFQATT, CDR2 SNEGSKA (reference sequence). The CDR3 region is CSASKGGGLNEQYF. The CDR3 DNA sequence: TGCAGTGCCTCAAAAGGTGGGGGTCTTAACGAGCAGTACTTC.

CDR3 sequence: CAISESLIRDRGPTQYF. The CDR3 nucleotides are TGTGCCATCAGTGAGTCGCTAATCAGAGACAGGGGGCCAACGCAGTATTTT. The chain links TRBV10-3 to TRBJ2-3, with 10 bases matching TRBD1. Germline lookup yields CDR1 ENHRY and CDR2 SYGVKD. The V and J ends lost 0 bases and 9 bases, in that order; junction bases with no gene match: 12. The CDR3 spans 17 residues.

V usage is TRBV29-1 and J usage is TRBJ1-1; D call uncertain. V was pared by 8 bases and J by 6 bases, with 19 bases between. Germline CDR1 SQVTM, CDR2 ANQGSEA. The CDR3 extends over 13 amino acids. The CDR3: CSFSTGQIAEAFF. The CDR3 bases are TGCAGCTTCTCTACGGGCCAGATCGCTGAAGCTTTCTTT. The variable domain in full, with the rest retrieved from reference TRBV29-1 and TRBJ1-1, is SAVISQKPSRDICQRGTSLTIQCQVDSQVTMMFWYRQQPGQSLTLIATANQGSEATYESGFVIDKFPISRPNLTFSTLTVSNMSPEDSSIYLCSFSTGQIAEAFFGQGTRLTVV.

This clonotype was counted at least ten times. J is TRBJ2-5 and V is TRBV2, with 10 bases aligning to TRBD2. CDR1 is SNHLY and CDR2 is FYNNEI in the germline V gene. With 5 bases clipped from V and 10 bases from J, the junction kept 10 bases outside the gene matches. The CDR3 spans 14 residues. As DNA, the CDR3 is TGTGCCAGCAGTCTCCTAGCGGGGGCCCAGGGCCAGTACTTC. Translating gives CASSLLAGAQGQYF. Full variable domain (missing parts from reference TRBV2 and TRBJ2-5): EPEVTQTPSHQVTQMGQEVILRCVPISNHLYFYWYRQILGQKVEFLVSFYNNEISEKSEIFDDQFSVERPDGSNFTLKIRSTKLEDSAMYFCASSLLAGAQGQYFGPGTRLLVL.

CDR3 nucleotide sequence: TGTGCCATCAGTGGCGCGGGGGCTCGCACTGAAGCTTTCTTT. Protein sequence: CAISGAGARTEAFF. The chain has TRBV10-3 and TRBJ1-1, with TRBD1 as a possible D gene (6 bases). Germline V gives CDR1 ENHRY, CDR2 SYGVKD. Between the trimmed V and J ends, which lost 4 bases and 4 bases, there was a span of 13 bases. The CDR3 covers 14 residues.

This chain connects TRBV11-3 to TRBJ2-3, with 12 bases identical to TRBD2. V shed 2 bases and J 4 bases; nucleotides not matched to a gene: 7. Per the germline V gene, CDR1 is SGHNT and CDR2 is YENEEA. The CDR3 spans 17 residues. The CDR3 DNA sequence: TGTGCCAGCAGCTTATCGACTAGCGGGGGAGGGGCAGATACGCAGTATTTT. Translated, it gives CASSLSTSGGGADTQYF.

V gene TRBV6-1 combines with J gene TRBJ2-7, with TRBD2 identical over 7 bases. Germline-derived CDR1 and CDR2 are MNHNS and SASEGT. Trimming took 8 bases from V and 1 from J; bases not matched to a gene: 11. This CDR3 spans 15 amino acids. CDR3 DNA: TGTGCCAGCCAAGGACTAGGGATCACTTCCTACGAGCAGTACTTC. This sequence encodes CASQGLGITSYEQYF.

This clonotype turned up a few times. The rearrangement links TRBV20-1 to TRBJ2-5, with D unclear. In germline, CDR1 is DFQATT, CDR2 SNEGSKA (reference sequence). V was pared by 6 bases and J by 2 bases, with 16 bases between. The CDR3 runs to 14 residues. CDR3 coding DNA: TGCAGTGCCCGAAGCCCGGCAGTACAAGAGACCCAGTACTTC. Encoded protein: CSARSPAVQETQYF.

Only a few counts were recorded for this clonotype. This chain links TRBV20-1 with TRBJ1-1; D is ambiguous. Between the trimmed V and J ends, which lost 3 bases and 1 base, there was a span of 6 bases. This CDR3 comprises 12 residues. The germline gives CDR1 DFQATT, CDR2 SNEGSKA (reference sequence). The CDR3, as DNA: TGCAGTGCTAGTACGGCGAACACTGAAGCTTTCTTT. It encodes CSASTANTEAFF.

This rearrangement joins TRBV6-2 or TRBV6-3 to TRBJ1-5; the match to TRBD1 covers 11 bases. Germline assignment: CDR1 MNHEY and CDR2 SVGEGT. Unmatched junction bases numbered 9, after V lost 6 bases and J lost 11 bases. The CDR3 loop spans 14 amino acids. The DNA of the CDR3 is TGTGCCAGCAGCACCGGGACAGGGGGAACGGCCCAGCATTTT. As protein: CASSTGTGGTAQHF.

The V call is TRBV12-3 or TRBV12-4, the J call TRBJ1-4, with 10 positions matching TRBD1. V shed 5 bases and J 7 bases; nucleotides not matched to a gene: 13. The CDR3 consists of 17 residues. The CDR3 nucleotides read TGTGCCAGCAGTACCGGGACAGGGGTCGACCTCCGTGAAAAACTGTTTTTT. Protein product: CASSTGTGVDLREKLFF.

This clonotype has ten or more counts. V usage is TRBV12-3 or TRBV12-4 and J usage is TRBJ1-4; possible D gene TRBD1, 6 bases. V lost 6 bases to trimming and J lost 5 bases, with 16 bases between them. The CDR3 length is 15 residues. The CDR3 here is CASSPGALGNEKLFF. In DNA form, the CDR3 reads TGTGCCAGCAGCCCGGGGGCATTAGGGAATGAAAAACTGTTTTTT.

This clonotype has only a few counts. The CDR3 coding sequence is TGTGCCAGCAGTTCGGGAACACCCGAAGAGACCCAGTACTTC. Its translation: CASSSGTPEETQYF. The chain links TRBV27 to TRBJ2-5, with D possibly matching TRBD2 (5 bases). V lost 4 bases, J lost 3 bases, and 12 bases lay in between. The germline gives CDR1 MNHEY, CDR2 SMNVEV (reference sequence). This CDR3 is 14 amino acids long.

A few counts support this clonotype. This sequence joins TRBV5-1 and TRBJ2-2, with TRBD1 matching over 9 bases. Trimming at V came to 3 bases and at J to 0 bases, leaving 3 bases not matched to a gene. The CDR3 runs to 16 residues. Per the germline V gene, CDR1 is SGHRS and CDR2 is YFSETQ. Here the CDR3 DNA reads TGCGCCAGCAGCTGGTGGGACAGGGCGAACACCGGGGAGCTGTTTTTT. Its protein is CASSWWDRANTGELFF.

This clonotype came up a few times. The chain uses TRBV27 and TRBJ2-1; maybe TRBD1 (5 bases). The CDR3 has 12 amino acids. Trimming shortened V by 7 bases and J by 5 bases, and 9 bases separated the two germline ends. The germline V gene encodes CDR1 MNHEY and CDR2 SMNVEV (reference sequence). The CDR3 is CASTTVNNEQFF. The CDR3 nucleotides are TGTGCCAGCACGACAGTGAACAATGAGCAGTTCTTC.

Only a few counts were recorded for this clonotype. The chain employs TRBV12-3 or TRBV12-4 and TRBJ1-2; 10 bases map to TRBD1. There are 12 residues in the CDR3. J gave up 8 bases and V 5 bases, and 2 bases lay outside the gene matches. CDR3 loop: CASSVTGGGYTF. CDR3 nucleotides: TGTGCCAGCAGTGTGACAGGGGGCGGCTACACCTTC.

This clonotype was seen at least ten times. The DNA of the CDR3 is TGTGCCAGCAGTTTTCCGGGGAACACTGAAGCTTTCTTT. Amino acid sequence: CASSFPGNTEAFF. The V gene is TRBV5-5, the J gene TRBJ1-1; D unresolved. Looked up from germline, CDR1 is SGHKS and CDR2 is YYEKEE (reference sequence). Trimming stripped 5 bases from V and 1 base from J, with 9 bases between. There are 13 residues in the CDR3.

The rearrangement links TRBV12-3 or TRBV12-4 to TRBJ2-7; unclear D gene. This CDR3 comprises 13 residues. V gave up 5 bases and J gave up 6 bases, with 14 bases separating them. CDR3 nucleotide sequence: TGTGCCAGCAGTAGGTCCCGGCCGGGCGAGCAGTACTTC. Protein: CASSRSRPGEQYF.

The chain couples TRBV20-1 to TRBJ2-7; the match to TRBD2 covers 9 bases. CDR3 length equals 15 residues. From germline, CDR1 is DFQATT and CDR2 SNEGSKA (reference sequence). J lost 2 bases, V lost 3 bases, and 8 bases had no gene match. The CDR3 spells CSASSGGGFPYEQYF. In nucleotides, the CDR3 is TGCAGTGCTAGTAGCGGGGGAGGTTTCCCCTACGAGCAGTACTTC.

This clonotype turned up a few times. The gene calls are TRBV30 and TRBJ2-4; D is uncertain. The CDR3 is 13 residues long. V was shortened by 4 bases and J by 3 bases, with 10 bases between the two germline ends. Germline V CDR1 and CDR2: GTSNPN, SVGIG (reference sequence). The CDR3 reads CAWTPQVKNIQYF. The CDR3 bases are TGTGCCTGGACCCCCCAGGTCAAAAACATTCAGTACTTC.